This T cell receptor beta chain originates from a study of a mutant IDH1 vaccine in newly diagnosed glioma. Study-level background: Either 4-6 weeks after radiotherapy alone or alongside temozolomide, vaccination was begun. Sex among treated patients split about 62% male, roughly 40% female; mean age was approximately 38 years.

Clones were sequenced by immunoSEQ multiplex PCR, and TCRdb holds only the in-frame ones, with some missing. The data show some 130,000 clones, around 80% seen once. Germline CDR1 reads PRHDT; CDR2 reads FYEKMQ (reference sequence). The junction had 6 bases not matched to a gene; V was cut back by 5 bases and J by 9 bases. This CDR3 spans 12 amino acids. The time point is: week 11, during vaccination. Doses comprised 300 ug of mutant IDH1 20-mer peptide each, plus topical imiquimod. With regard to this clone: Its antigen is not known.

This clonotype originated in a man aged 40-49 years with glioma. The source was PBMCs, collected from a glioma patient whose treatment included an IDH1 peptide vaccine. The chain links TRBV13 to TRBJ1-1, with 7 bases that match TRBD1. The CDR3 region is CASSLGTDKAFF. The CDR3 DNA reads as TGTGCCAGCAGCCTGGGGACAGACAAAGCTTTCTTT.